This TCR beta chain was sequenced for a study of neurological immune-mediated disorders. TCRdb used MiXCR to reprocess the 5' RACE reads, holding one entry per CDR3 protein. The sample holds tens of thousands of distinct CDR3 sequences, over 20% seen once. Germline CDR1 LNHNV, CDR2 YYDKDF (reference sequence). With V trimmed by 5 bases and J by 4 bases, 9 bases remained unmatched. The CDR3 runs to 15 residues. Source material: PBMCs. The V call is TRBV15, the J call TRBJ2-5; the match to TRBD1 covers 8 bases. This receptor was obtained from a woman aged 70-85 years in good health. CDR3 coding DNA: TGTGCCACCAGCCATGGGACAGGCCCCGTAGAGACCCAGTACTTC. It specifies CATSHGTGPVETQYF.